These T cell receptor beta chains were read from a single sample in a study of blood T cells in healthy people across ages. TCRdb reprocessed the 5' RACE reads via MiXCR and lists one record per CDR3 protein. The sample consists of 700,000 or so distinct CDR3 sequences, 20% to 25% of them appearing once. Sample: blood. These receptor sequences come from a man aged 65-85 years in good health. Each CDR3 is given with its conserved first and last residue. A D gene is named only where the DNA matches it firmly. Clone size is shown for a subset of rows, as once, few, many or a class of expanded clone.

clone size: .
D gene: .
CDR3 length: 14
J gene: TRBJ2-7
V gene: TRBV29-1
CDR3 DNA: TGCAGCGCTGCGATGTCGGACGGCGTACGAGGGCAGTACTTC
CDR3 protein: CSAAMSDGVRGQYF

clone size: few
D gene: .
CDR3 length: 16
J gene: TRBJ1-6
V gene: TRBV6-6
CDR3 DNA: TGTGCCAGCAGTTACAAGAGGGGGGGGAGCGATTCACCCCTCCACTTT
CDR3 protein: CASSYKRGGSDSPLHF

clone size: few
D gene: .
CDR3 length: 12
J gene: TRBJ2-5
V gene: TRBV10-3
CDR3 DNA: TGTGCCATCAGGGGGGTCCAAGAGACCCAGTACTTC
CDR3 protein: CAIRGVQETQYF

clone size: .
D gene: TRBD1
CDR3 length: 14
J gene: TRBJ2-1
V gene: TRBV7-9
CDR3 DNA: TGTGCCAGCAGCTGGGGGACAGTGAGCAATGAGCAGTTCTTC
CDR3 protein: CASSWGTVSNEQFF

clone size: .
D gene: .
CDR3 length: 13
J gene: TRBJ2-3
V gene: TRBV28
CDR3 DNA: TGTGCCAGCAGTAAGGCTAGCACAGATACGCAGTATTTT
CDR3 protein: CASSKASTDTQYF

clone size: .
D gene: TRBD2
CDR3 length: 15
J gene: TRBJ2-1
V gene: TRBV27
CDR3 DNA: TGTGCCAGCAGGAGCGTAGCGGGACCTTACAATGAGCAGTTCTTC
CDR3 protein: CASRSVAGPYNEQFF

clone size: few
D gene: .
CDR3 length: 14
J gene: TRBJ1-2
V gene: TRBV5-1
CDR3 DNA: TGCGCCAGCAGCTTGGTGAGAGGAGACTATGGCTACACCTTC
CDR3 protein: CASSLVRGDYGYTF

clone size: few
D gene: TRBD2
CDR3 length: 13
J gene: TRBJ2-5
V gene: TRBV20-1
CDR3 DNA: TGCAGTGCAACAGACGGGGGGCAAGAGACCCAGTACTTC
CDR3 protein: CSATDGGQETQYF

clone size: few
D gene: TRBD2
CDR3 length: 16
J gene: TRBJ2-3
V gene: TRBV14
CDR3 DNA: TGTGCCAGCAGCCCCTTTGGAGCGGGGGTTCAAGATACGCAGTATTTT
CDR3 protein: CASSPFGAGVQDTQYF

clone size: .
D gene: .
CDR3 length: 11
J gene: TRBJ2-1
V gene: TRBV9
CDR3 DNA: TGTGCCAGCAGCGTAGCGTATGAGCAGTTCTTC
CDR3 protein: CASSVAYEQFF

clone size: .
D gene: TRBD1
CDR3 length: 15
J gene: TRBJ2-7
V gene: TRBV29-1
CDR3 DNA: TGCAGCGTTGATGGCCAGGGGGCCAGAGGCTACGAGCAGTACTTC
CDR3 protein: CSVDGQGARGYEQYF

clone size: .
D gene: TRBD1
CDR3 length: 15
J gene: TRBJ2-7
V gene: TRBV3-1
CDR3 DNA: TGTGCCAGCAGCCAACGGACAGGCCCCATCTACGAGCAGTACTTC
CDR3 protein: CASSQRTGPIYEQYF

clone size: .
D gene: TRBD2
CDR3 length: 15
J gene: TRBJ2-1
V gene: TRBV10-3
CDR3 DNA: TGTGCCATCAGTGATCCTGGACTAGCGGAATCTGAGCAGTTCTTC
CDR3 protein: CAISDPGLAESEQFF

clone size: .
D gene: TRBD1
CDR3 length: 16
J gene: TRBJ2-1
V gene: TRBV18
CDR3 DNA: TGTGCCAGCTCACCTTGGGGGACAGACTCCTACAATGAGCAGTTCTTC
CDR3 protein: CASSPWGTDSYNEQFF

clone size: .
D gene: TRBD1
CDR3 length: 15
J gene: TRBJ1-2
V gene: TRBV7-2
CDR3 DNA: TGTGCCAGCAGTTTAGGCGGACAGGCGGTCTATGGCTACACCTTC
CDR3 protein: CASSLGGQAVYGYTF

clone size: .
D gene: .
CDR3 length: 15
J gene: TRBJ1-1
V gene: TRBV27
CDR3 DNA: TGTGCCAGCAGTCGAGGGGTAACAGGGAACACTGAAGCTTTCTTT
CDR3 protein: CASSRGVTGNTEAFF

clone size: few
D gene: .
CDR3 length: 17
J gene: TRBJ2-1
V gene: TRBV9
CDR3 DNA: TGTGCCAGCAGCGTAGATACAGCCCTCAGCTCCTACAATGAGCAGTTCTTC
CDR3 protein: CASSVDTALSSYNEQFF

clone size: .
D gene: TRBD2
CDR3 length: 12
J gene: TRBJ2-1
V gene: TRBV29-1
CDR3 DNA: TGCAGCCTCACAGCGGGGTATAATGAGCAGTTCTTC
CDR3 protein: CSLTAGYNEQFF

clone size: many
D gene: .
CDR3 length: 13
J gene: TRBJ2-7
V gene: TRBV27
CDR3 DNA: TGTGCCAGCAGTTCTGGCGACTCCTACGAGCAGTACTTC
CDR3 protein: CASSSGDSYEQYF

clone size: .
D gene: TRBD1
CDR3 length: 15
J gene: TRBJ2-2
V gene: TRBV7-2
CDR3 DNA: TGTGCCAGCAGGACAGACAGGGGGGGCACCGGGGAGCTGTTTTTT
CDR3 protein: CASRTDRGGTGELFF

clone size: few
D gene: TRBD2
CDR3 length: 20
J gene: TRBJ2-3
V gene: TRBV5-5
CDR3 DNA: TGTGCCAGCAGCTCACTGACTAGCGGGGGGTCGACTGATTCGGCAGATACGCAGTATTTT
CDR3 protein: CASSSLTSGGSTDSADTQYF

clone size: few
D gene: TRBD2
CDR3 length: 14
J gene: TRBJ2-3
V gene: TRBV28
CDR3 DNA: TGTGCCAGCAGTTTTACGGGGGGGGCGAATACGCAGTATTTT
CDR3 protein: CASSFTGGANTQYF

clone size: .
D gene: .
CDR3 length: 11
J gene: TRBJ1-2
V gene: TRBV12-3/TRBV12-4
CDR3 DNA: TGTGCCAGCTTGGCCAACTATGGCTACACCTTC
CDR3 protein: CASLANYGYTF

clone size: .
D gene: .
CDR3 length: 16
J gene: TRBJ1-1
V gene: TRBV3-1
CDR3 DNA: TGTGCCAGCAGTCGCAAGTCGGGGGGTCAGAACACTGAAGCTTTCTTT
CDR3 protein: CASSRKSGGQNTEAFF

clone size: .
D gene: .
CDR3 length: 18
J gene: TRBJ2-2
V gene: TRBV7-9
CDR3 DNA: TGTGCCAGCAGCTTGGACTCAAGCGGTTACGCGAACACCGGGGAGCTGTTTTTT
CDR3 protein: CASSLDSSGYANTGELFF

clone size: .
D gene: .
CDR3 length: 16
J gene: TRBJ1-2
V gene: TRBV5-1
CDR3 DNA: TGCGCCAGCGCCGTTTCCTACGGTGTGCAGTACTATGGCTACACCTTC
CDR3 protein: CASAVSYGVQYYGYTF

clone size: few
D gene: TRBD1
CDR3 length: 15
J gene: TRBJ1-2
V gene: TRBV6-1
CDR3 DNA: TGTGCCAGCAGTGCGATATGGGACAGCAACTATGGCTACACCTTC
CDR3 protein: CASSAIWDSNYGYTF

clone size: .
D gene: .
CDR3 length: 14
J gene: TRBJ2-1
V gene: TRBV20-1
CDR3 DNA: TGCAGTGCTAACCTCGGGAGCAAGTACAATGAGCAGTTCTTC
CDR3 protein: CSANLGSKYNEQFF

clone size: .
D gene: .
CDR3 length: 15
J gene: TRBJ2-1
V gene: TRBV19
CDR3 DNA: TGTGCCAGTAGTATCGAAGACAGGACCGACAATGAGCAGTTCTTC
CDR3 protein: CASSIEDRTDNEQFF

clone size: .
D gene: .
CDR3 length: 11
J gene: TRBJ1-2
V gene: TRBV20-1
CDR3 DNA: TGCAGTGTCCGGCTCAGCTATGGCTACACCTTC
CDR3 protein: CSVRLSYGYTF

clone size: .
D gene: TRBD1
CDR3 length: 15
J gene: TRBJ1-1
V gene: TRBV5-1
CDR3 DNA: TGCGCCAGCAGTCTAACGACAGGGGGCCAGCTTGAAGCTTTCTTT
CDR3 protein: CASSLTTGGQLEAFF

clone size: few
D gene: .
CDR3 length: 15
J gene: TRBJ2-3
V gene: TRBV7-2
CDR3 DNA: TGTGCCAGCAGCTTACAGATAGGGAGCACAGATACGCAGTATTTT
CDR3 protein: CASSLQIGSTDTQYF

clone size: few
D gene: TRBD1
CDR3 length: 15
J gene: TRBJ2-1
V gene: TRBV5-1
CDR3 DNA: TGCGCCAGCAGCTTTCCCCCAAGACAGGGCAATGAGCAGTTCTTC
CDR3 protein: CASSFPPRQGNEQFF

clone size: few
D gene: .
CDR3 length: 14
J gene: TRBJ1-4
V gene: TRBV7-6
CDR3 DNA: TGTGCCAGCAGCAACGACCCAGGACGGGAAAAACTGTTTTTT
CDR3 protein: CASSNDPGREKLFF

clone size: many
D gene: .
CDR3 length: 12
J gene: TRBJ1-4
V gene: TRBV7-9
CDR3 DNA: TGTGCCAGCAGCCCGTGGGATGAAAAACTGTTTTTT
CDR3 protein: CASSPWDEKLFF

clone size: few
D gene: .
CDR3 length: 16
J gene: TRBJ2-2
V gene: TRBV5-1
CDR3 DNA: TGCGCCAGCAGCGGGAACCGGGACCTCAGCACCGGGGAGCTGTTTTTT
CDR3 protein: CASSGNRDLSTGELFF

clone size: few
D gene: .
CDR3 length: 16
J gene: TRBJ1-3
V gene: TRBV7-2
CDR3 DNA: TGTGCCAGCAGCTTAGTTGTGACCCTCTCTGGAAGCACCATATATTTT
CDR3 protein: CASSLVVTLSGSTIYF

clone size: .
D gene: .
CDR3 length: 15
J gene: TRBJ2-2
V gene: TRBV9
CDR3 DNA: TGTGCCAGCAGCCCCCAGACTGTAATTTCCGGGGAGCTGTTTTTT
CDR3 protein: CASSPQTVISGELFF

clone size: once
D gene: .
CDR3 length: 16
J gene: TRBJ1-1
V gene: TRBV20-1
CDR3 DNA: TGCAGTGCTAGAGGACGGGGGAGCCCAGGGAACACTGAAGCTTTCTTT
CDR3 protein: CSARGRGSPGNTEAFF

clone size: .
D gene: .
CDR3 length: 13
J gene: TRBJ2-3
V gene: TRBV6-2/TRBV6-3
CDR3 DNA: TGTGCCATCCAGGGGGGGATCACAGATACGCAGTATTTT
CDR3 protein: CAIQGGITDTQYF

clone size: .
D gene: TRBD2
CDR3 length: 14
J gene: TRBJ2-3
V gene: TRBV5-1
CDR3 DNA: TGCGCCACCAGACTAGCGGCGGTCACAGATACGCAGTATTTT
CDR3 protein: CATRLAAVTDTQYF

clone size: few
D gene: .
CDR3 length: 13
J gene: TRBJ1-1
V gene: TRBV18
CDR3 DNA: TGTGCCAGCTCACCATCCACAGGGAATGAAGCTTTCTTT
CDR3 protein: CASSPSTGNEAFF

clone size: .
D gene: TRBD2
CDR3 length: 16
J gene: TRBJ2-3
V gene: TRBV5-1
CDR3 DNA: TGCGCCAGCAGCCCCGGACTAGCAGCTAGCACAGATACGCAGTATTTT
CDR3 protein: CASSPGLAASTDTQYF

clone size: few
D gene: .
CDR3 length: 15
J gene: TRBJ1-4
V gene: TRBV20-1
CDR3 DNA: TGCAGTGCCCAGAGACACCTTGCAACTAATGAAAAACTGTTTTTT
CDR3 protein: CSAQRHLATNEKLFF

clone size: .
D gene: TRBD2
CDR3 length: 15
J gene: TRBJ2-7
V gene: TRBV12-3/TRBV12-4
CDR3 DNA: TGTGCCAGCACCCAAGGTAGCGGGGGACCCTACGAGCAGTACTTC
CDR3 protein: CASTQGSGGPYEQYF

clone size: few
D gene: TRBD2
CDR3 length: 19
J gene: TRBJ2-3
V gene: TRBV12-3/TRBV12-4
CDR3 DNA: TGTGCCAGCAGTCCTTTTCGAGCGGGGGGGCCACGGAGTATTGGTACGCAGTATTTT
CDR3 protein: CASSPFRAGGPRSIGTQYF

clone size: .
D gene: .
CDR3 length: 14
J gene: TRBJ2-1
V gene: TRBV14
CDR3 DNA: TGTGCCAGCAGCCAAGAAATGGTTAACAATGAGCAGTTCTTC
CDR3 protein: CASSQEMVNNEQFF

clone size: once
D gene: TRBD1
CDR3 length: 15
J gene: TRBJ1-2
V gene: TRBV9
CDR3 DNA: TGTGCCAGCAGCGTAGCTGACAGGGGGCGAAGTGGCTACACCTTC
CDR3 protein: CASSVADRGRSGYTF

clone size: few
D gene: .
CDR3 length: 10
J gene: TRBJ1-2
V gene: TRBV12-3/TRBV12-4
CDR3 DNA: TGTGCCAGCAGAAGGGATGGCTACACCTTC
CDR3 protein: CASRRDGYTF

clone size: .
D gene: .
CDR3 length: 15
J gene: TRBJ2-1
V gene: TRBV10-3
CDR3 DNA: TGTGCCATCAGTGAGACGGGACGGAACTACAATGAGCAGTTCTTC
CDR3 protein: CAISETGRNYNEQFF

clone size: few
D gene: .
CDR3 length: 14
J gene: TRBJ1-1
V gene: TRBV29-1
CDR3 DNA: TGCAGCGGTACCCCGGGAGGGAGGAACGCTGAAGCTTTCTTT
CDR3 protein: CSGTPGGRNAEAFF

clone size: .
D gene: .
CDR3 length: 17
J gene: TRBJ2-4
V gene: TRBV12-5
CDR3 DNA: TGTGCTAGTGGTTTGGTAAGGGGGGCTCGAGCCAAAAACATTCAGTACTTC
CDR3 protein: CASGLVRGARAKNIQYF

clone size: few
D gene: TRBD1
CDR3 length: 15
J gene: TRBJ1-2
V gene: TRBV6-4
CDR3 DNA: TGTGCCAGCAGTGACACAGGGGCCGCGGACTATGGCTACACCTTC
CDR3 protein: CASSDTGAADYGYTF